Below, 5 T cell receptor beta chains from the same sample are listed, as sequenced in a study of blood T cell repertoires in COVID-19. Repertoires were generated with immunoSEQ multiplex PCR, while TCRdb's copy carries only in-frame clones and drops some. The sample has a few hundred thousand clones, over 75% seen once. Sequencing used PBMCs or T cells enriched from blood (not recorded which). These receptors all stem from a man aged 30-40 years who had recovered from COVID-19.

About this clone: The junction does not match germline at one end; this may be a read error. J is TRBJ2-7 and V is TRBV11-2; weak D call: TRBD2 (7 bases). The CDR3 length is 16 residues. In germline, CDR1 is SGHAT, CDR2 FQNNGV. CDR3 DNA sequence: TGTGCCAGCAGTTTAGGCGGGGGCAGGGTAGCCTACGAGCAGTACTTC. Translating gives CASSLGGGRVAYEQYF.

In nucleotides, the CDR3 is TGCGCCAGCAGCTTGGGACACGGCGGGAGCACAGATACGCAGTATTTT. Translating it yields CASSLGHGGSTDTQYF. The chain uses TRBV5-1 and TRBJ2-3; D might be TRBD2 (5 bases). CDR3 length equals 16 residues. V was shortened by 0 bases and J by 0 bases, with 11 bases between the two germline ends. The germline CDR1 and CDR2 sequences are SGHRS and YFSETQ.

This clone was observed many times. The chain recombines TRBV10-2 with TRBJ2-5; 9 bases align to TRBD2. CDR3 size: 13 residues. Losses at the gene ends were 4 bases for V and 7 bases for J; bases not matched to a gene: 4. Germline lookup yields CDR1 WSHSY and CDR2 SAAADI. The CDR3: CASSASGDATQYF. CDR3 sequence (DNA): TGCGCCAGCAGTGCTAGCGGGGATGCGACCCAGTACTTC.

The chain uses TRBV6-1 and TRBJ1-4, with a possible D match to TRBD1 (5 bases). CDR1 is MNHNS and CDR2 is SASEGT in the germline V gene. The CDR3 spans 14 residues. V lost 3 bases and J 6 bases, leaving 11 bases between the germline ends. The CDR3 DNA follows: TGTGCCAGCAGTGATTTGGGGGGGTATGAAAAACTGTTTTTT. This codes for CASSDLGGYEKLFF.

This clone was picked up one time. J is TRBJ1-6 and V is TRBV9, with no clear D. The CDR3 spans 15 residues. Trimming took 0 bases from V and 4 from J, leaving 8 bases between them. The germline V gene encodes CDR1 SGDLS and CDR2 YYNGEE. DNA for the CDR3: TGTGCCAGCAGCGTAGGGCCGTATTATAATTCACCCCTCCACTTT. It specifies CASSVGPYYNSPLHF.